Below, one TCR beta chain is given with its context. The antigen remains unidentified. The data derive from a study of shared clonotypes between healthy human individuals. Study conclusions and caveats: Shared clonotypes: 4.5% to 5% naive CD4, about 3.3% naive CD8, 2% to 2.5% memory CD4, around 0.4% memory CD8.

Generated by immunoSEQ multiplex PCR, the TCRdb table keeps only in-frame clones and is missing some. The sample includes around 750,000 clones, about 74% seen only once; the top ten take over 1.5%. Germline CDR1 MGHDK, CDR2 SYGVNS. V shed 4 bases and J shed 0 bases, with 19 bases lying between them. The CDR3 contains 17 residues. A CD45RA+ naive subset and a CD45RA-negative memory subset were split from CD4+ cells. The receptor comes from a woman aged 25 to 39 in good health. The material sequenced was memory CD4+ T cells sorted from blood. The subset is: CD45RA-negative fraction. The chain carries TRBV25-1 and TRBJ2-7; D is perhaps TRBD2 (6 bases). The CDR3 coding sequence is TGTGCCAGCAGTGCCCCGTGGGAGGACCCTAGCTCCTACGAGCAGTACTTC. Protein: CASSAPWEDPSSYEQYF.